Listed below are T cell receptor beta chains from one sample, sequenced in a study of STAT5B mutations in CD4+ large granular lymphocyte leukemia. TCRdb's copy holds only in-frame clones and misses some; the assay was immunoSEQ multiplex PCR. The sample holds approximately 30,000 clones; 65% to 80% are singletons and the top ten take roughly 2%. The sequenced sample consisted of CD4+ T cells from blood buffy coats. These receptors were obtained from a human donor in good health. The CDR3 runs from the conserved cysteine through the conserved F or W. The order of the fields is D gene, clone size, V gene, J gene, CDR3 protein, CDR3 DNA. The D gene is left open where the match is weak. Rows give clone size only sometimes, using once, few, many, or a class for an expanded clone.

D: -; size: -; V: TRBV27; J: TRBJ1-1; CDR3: CASSLYGGAQRLLNTEAFF; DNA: TGTGCCAGCAGTTTATATGGTGGTGCGCAGCGCCTTCTTAACACTGAAGCTTTCTTT
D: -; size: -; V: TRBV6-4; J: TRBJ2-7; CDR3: CASSDLDYSYEQYF; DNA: TGTGCCAGCAGTGATCTGGACTACTCCTACGAGCAGTACTTC
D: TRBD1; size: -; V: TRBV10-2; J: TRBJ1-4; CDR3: CASKTSGQLNEKLFF; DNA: TGCGCCAGCAAGACCTCGGGACAGCTTAATGAAAAACTGTTTTTT
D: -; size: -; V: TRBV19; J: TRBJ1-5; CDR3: CASSIVRGVGGNQPQHF; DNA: TGTGCCAGTAGTATAGTTCGGGGGGTTGGGGGCAATCAGCCCCAGCATTTT
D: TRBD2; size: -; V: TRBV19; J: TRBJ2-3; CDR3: CASTLSGLAGVTDTQYF; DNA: TGTGCCAGTACTCTTTCGGGACTAGCGGGAGTTACAGATACGCAGTATTTT
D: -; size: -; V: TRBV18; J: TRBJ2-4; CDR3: CASSVDSKNIQYF; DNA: TGTGCCAGCTCCGTGGACAGTAAAAACATTCAGTACTTC
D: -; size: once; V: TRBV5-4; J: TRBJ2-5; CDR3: CASLRVGDETQYF; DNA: TGTGCCAGCCTTCGAGTAGGGGATGAGACCCAGTACTTC
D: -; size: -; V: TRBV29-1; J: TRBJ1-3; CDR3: CSILTEGNTIYF; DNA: TGCAGCATATTGACAGAAGGAAACACCATATATTTT
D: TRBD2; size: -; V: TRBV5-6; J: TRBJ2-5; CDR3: CASSLNLGRGEETQYF; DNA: TGTGCCAGCAGCTTGAATTTGGGACGGGGGGAAGAGACCCAGTACTTC
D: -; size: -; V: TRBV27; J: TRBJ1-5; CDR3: CASSNRGPGPGSQPQHF; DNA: TGTGCCAGCAGCAATAGGGGCCCGGGACCGGGGTCGCAGCCCCAGCATTTT
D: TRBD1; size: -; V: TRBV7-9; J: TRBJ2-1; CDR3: CASSARQGRENEQFF; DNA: TGTGCCAGCAGCGCCCGACAGGGGCGTGAAAATGAGCAGTTCTTC
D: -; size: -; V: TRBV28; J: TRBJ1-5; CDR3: CASRDGQSNQPQHF; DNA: TGTGCCAGCAGGGACGGACAGAGCAATCAGCCCCAGCATTTT
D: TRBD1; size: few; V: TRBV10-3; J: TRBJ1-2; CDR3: CAISAGTGDNYGYTF; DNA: TGTGCCATCAGTGCAGGGACAGGGGATAACTATGGCTACACCTTC
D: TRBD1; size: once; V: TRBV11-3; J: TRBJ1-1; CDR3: CASSHRGGNTEAFF; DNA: TGTGCCAGCAGCCACAGGGGGGGAAACACTGAAGCTTTCTTT
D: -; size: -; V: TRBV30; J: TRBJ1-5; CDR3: CAWSRALSNQPQHF; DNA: TGTGCCTGGAGTCGAGCCCTCTCCAATCAGCCCCAGCATTTT
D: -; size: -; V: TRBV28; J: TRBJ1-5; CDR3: CASSLIPGNQPQHF; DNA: TGTGCCAGCAGTTTAATACCGGGCAATCAGCCCCAGCATTTT
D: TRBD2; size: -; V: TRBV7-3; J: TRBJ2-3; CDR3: CASSLAGGGGTDTQYF; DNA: TGTGCCAGCAGCTTAGCCGGCGGGGGGGGCACAGATACGCAGTATTTT